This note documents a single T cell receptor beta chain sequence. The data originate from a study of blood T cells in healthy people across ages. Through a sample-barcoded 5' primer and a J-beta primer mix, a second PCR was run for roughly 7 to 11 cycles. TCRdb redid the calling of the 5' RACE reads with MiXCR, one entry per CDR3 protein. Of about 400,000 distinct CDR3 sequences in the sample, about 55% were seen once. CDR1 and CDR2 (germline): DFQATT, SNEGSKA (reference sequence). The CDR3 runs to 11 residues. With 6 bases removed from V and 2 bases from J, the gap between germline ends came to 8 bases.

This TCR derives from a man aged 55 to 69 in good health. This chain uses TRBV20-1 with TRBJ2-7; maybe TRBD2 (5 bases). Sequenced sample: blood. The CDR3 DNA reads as TGCAGTGCGTCCGGGGCCTACGAGCAGTACTTC. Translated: CSASGAYEQYF.